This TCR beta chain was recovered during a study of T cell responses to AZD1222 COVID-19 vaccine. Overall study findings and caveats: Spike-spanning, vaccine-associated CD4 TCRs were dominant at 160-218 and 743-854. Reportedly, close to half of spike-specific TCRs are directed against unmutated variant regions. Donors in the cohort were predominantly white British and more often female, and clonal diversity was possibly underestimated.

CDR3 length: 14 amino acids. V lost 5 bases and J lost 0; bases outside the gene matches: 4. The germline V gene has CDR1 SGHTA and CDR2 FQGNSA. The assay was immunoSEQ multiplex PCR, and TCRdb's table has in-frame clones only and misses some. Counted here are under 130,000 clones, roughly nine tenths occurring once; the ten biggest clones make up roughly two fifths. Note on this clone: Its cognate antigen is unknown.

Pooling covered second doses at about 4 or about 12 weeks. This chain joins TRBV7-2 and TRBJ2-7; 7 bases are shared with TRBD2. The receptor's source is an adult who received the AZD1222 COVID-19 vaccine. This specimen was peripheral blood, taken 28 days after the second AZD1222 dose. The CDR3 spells CASSQLANSYEQYF. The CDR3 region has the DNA TGTGCCAGCAGCCAACTAGCGAACTCCTACGAGCAGTACTTC.